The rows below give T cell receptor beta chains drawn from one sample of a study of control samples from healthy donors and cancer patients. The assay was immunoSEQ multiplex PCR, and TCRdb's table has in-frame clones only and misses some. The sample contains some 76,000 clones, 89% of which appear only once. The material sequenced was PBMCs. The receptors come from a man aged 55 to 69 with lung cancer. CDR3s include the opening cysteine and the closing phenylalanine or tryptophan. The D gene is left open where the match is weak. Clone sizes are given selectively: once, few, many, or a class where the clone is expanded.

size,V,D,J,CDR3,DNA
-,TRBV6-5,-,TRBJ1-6,CASSYSSVRENSPLHF,TGTGCCAGCAGTTACTCTTCAGTCCGGGAGAATTCACCCCTCCACTTT
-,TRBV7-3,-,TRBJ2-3,CASSLTPISTDTQYF,TGTGCCAGCAGCTTAACCCCGATCAGCACAGATACGCAGTATTTT
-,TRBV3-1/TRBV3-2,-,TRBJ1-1,CASSQGQTGAFF,TGTGCCAGCAGCCAAGGCCAGACGGGGGCTTTCTTT
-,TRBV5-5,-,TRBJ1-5,CASSMGDQPQHF,TGTGCCAGCAGCATGGGTGATCAGCCCCAGCATTTT
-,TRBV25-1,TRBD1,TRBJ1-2,CASQEQGNYGYTF,TGTGCCAGCCAGGAACAGGGGAACTATGGCTACACCTTC
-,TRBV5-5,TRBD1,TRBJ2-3,CASSSGPGQTFTQYF,TGTGCCAGCAGCTCGGGGCCGGGACAGACTTTCACGCAGTATTTT
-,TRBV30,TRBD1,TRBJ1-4,CAWSSDRLNEKLFF,TGTGCCTGGAGTTCGGACAGGCTTAATGAAAAACTGTTTTTT
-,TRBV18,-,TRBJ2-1,CASSPGHEEQFF,TGTGCCAGCTCACCTGGCCATGAGGAGCAGTTCTTC
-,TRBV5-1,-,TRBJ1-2,CASSWEGARVGYGYTF,TGCGCCAGCAGCTGGGAAGGGGCCCGGGTCGGCTATGGCTACACCTTC
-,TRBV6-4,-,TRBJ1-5,CASSDPRTRANQPQHF,TGTGCCAGCAGTGACCCACGGACCCGGGCAAATCAGCCCCAGCATTTT
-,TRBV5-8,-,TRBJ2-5,CAARGGFHQETQYF,TGTGCCGCGCGTGGGGGGTTCCATCAAGAGACCCAGTACTTC
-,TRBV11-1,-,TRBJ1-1,CASSLVGQYTEAFF,TGTGCCAGCAGCTTAGTAGGCCAATACACTGAAGCTTTCTTT
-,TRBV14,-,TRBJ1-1,CASSSEWGWTEAFF,TGTGCCAGCAGCTCCGAGTGGGGATGGACTGAAGCTTTCTTT
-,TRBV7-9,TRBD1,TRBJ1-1,CASSLSPGQLNTEAFF,TGTGCCAGCAGCTTATCCCCGGGACAGCTGAACACTGAAGCTTTCTTT
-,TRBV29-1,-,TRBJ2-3,CSVESQGTDTQYF,TGCAGCGTTGAGTCCCAGGGTACAGATACGCAGTATTTT
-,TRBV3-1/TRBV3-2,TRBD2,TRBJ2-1,CASSPGLAGNEQFF,TGTGCCAGCAGCCCCGGACTAGCGGGAAATGAGCAGTTCTTC
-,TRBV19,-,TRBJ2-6,CASSIVQGSGANVLTF,TGTGCCAGTAGTATAGTACAGGGCTCTGGGGCCAACGTCCTGACTTTC
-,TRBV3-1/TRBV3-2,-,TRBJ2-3,CASSQVSVRDTQYF,TGTGCCAGCAGCCAAGTATCAGTGAGGGATACGCAGTATTTT
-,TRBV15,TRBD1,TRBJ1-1,CATSGGTGATEAFF,TGTGCCACCAGCGGTGGGACAGGGGCCACTGAAGCTTTCTTT
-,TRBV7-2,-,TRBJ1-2,CASSLWAEANYGYTF,TGTGCCAGCAGCTTATGGGCAGAAGCTAACTATGGCTACACCTTC
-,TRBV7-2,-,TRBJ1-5,CASSLRWGENQPQHF,TGTGCCAGCAGCTTAAGGTGGGGGGAGAATCAGCCCCAGCATTTT
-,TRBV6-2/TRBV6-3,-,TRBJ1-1,CASSYQGSAFMNTEAFF,TGTGCCAGCAGTTACCAGGGTTCCGCTTTCATGAACACTGAAGCTTTCTTT
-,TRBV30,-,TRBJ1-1,CAWSARGIMNTEAFF,TGTGCCTGGAGTGCTCGGGGGATTATGAACACTGAAGCTTTCTTT
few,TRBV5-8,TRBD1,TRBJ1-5,CASSLATGVGNQPQHF,TGTGCCAGCAGCTTGGCGACAGGGGTGGGCAATCAGCCCCAGCATTTT
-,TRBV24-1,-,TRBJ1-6,CATGGRKMSSYNSPLHF,TGTGCCACCGGGGGACGGAAAATGAGCTCCTATAATTCACCCCTCCACTTT
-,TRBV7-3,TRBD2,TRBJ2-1,CASSFSSGATNEQFF,TGTGCCAGCAGCTTTAGTAGCGGGGCTACCAATGAGCAGTTCTTC
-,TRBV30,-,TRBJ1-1,CAWSVQITRGSEAFF,TGTGCCTGGAGTGTACAAATAACAAGGGGTTCTGAAGCTTTCTTT
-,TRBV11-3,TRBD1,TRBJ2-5,CASSLLSGTGVETQYF,TGTGCCAGCAGCTTATTATCCGGGACAGGGGTAGAGACCCAGTACTTC
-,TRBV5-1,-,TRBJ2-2,CASSEDPNTGELFF,TGCGCCAGCAGCGAAGATCCTAACACCGGGGAGCTGTTTTTT
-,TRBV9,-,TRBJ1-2,CASSLEGGSNTF,TGTGCCAGCAGCCTAGAGGGGGGATCTAACACCTTC
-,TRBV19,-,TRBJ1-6,CASSIKGSVERPLHF,TGTGCCAGTAGTATAAAGGGGTCCGTAGAGCGACCCCTCCACTTT
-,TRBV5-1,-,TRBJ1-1,CASSCGPGGTNTEAFF,TGCGCCAGCAGCTGCGGGCCGGGGGGGACGAACACTGAAGCTTTCTTT
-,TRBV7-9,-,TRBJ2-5,CASSVQETQYF,TGTGCCAGCAGCGTACAAGAGACCCAGTACTTC
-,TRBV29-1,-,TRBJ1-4,CSVKHGDEKLFF,TGCAGCGTTAAACACGGAGATGAAAAACTGTTTTTT
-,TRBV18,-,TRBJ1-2,CASRGVTGPDGYTF,TGTGCCAGCAGAGGGGTTACAGGGCCTGATGGCTACACCTTC
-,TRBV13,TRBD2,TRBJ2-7,CASSSLAGGVYEQYF,TGTGCCAGCAGCTCACTAGCGGGGGGGGTTTACGAGCAGTACTTC
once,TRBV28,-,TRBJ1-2,CASSLGGSIPNYGYTF,TGTGCCAGCAGTTTAGGGGGCAGCATACCTAACTATGGCTACACCTTC
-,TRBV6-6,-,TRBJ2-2,CASSNQGRDGELFF,TGTGCCAGCAGTAATCAGGGACGGGACGGGGAGCTGTTTTTT
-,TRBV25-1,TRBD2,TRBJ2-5,CASKRTSGDQTQYF,TGTGCCAGCAAACGAACTAGCGGGGACCAAACCCAGTACTTC
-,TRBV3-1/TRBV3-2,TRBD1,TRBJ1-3,CASSPRQGPAGNTRYF,TGTGCCAGCAGCCCAAGACAGGGCCCAGCTGGAAACACCAGATATTTT
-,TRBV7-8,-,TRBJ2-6,CASSLGLSGANVLTF,TGTGCCAGCAGCTTAGGACTCTCTGGGGCCAACGTCCTGACTTTC
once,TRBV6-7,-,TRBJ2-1,CASSPGVNEQFF,TGTGCCAGCAGTCCTGGGGTAAATGAGCAGTTCTTC
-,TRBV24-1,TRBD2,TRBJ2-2,CATSDNGGLPGELFF,TGTGCCACCAGTGATAACGGGGGGTTACCCGGGGAGCTGTTTTTT
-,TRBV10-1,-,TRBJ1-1,CASSESYSVNTEAFF,TGCGCCAGCAGTGAATCGTACAGCGTTAACACTGAAGCTTTCTTT
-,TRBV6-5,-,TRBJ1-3,CASRGLSGNTIYF,TGTGCCAGCAGAGGGCTCTCTGGAAACACCATATATTTT
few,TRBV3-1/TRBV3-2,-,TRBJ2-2,CASSPRTVVRTGELFF,TGTGCCAGCAGCCCCCGGACAGTAGTTCGCACCGGGGAGCTGTTTTTT
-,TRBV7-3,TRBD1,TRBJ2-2,CASSLNPDRGLDTGELFF,TGTGCCAGCAGCCTCAATCCCGACAGGGGGCTGGACACCGGGGAGCTGTTTTTT
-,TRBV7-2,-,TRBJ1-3,CASSSGLNTIYF,TGTGCCAGCAGCTCGGGTTTAAACACCATATATTTT
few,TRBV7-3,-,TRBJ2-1,CASSAYGVEQFF,TGTGCCAGCAGCGCATACGGGGTTGAGCAGTTCTTC
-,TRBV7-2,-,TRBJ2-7,CASSLTFTYEQYF,TGTGCCAGCAGCTTGACCTTCACCTACGAGCAGTACTTC
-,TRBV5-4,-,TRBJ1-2,CASSLDGLGANYGYTF,TGTGCCAGCAGCTTGGATGGTCTGGGGGCTAACTATGGCTACACCTTC
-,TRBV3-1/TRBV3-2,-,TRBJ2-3,CASSQQGVGTDTQYF,TGTGCCAGCAGCCAACAGGGCGTCGGCACAGATACGCAGTATTTT
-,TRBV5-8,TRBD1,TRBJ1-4,CASSHRGLNEKLFF,TGTGCCAGCAGCCACAGGGGCCTTAATGAAAAACTGTTTTTT
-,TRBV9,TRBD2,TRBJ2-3,CASSERGAVTDTQYF,TGTGCCAGCAGCGAGCGGGGGGCAGTAACGGATACGCAGTATTTT
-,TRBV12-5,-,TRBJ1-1,CASQTDAGGKAFF,TGTGCTAGCCAGACAGACGCAGGAGGTAAAGCTTTCTTT
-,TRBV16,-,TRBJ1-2,CASSRDGNYGYTF,TGTGCCAGCAGCCGCGACGGGAACTATGGCTACACCTTC
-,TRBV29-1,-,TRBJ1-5,CSVEVGNQPQHF,TGCAGCGTTGAAGTCGGGAATCAGCCCCAGCATTTT